This T cell receptor (beta chain) is drawn from a study of T cell responses to AZD1222 COVID-19 vaccine. Here immunoSEQ multiplex PCR was the method, and the copy in TCRdb shows in-frame clones only, minus some. The sample includes about 22,000 clones, 82% of them seen just once. The sequence was collected from an adult in good health. The input for sequencing was peripheral blood, taken on day 0 of AZD1222 vaccination.

The CDR3 coding sequence is TGTGCCAGCAGTGAAGCGATGAGGTTCGGCGGCCCTTTAAATGAGCAGTTCTTC. Translated, it gives CASSEAMRFGGPLNEQFF. This chain uses TRBV2 with TRBJ2-1; D remains ambiguous. V was shortened by 0 bases and J by 7 bases, with 22 bases between the two germline ends. Germline loops: CDR1 SNHLY, CDR2 FYNNEI. CDR3 length: 18 residues.